This TCR beta chain derives from a study of T cells after yellow fever vaccination. This CDR3 comprises 18 residues. With V trimmed by 5 bases and J by 4 bases, 15 bases remained unmatched. Germline V gene sequence: CDR1 SGHAT, CDR2 FQDESV (reference sequence). One entry per CDR3 protein, called by TCRdb with MiXCR from the 5' RACE reads. The sample has more than 75,000 distinct CDR3 sequences, around 9.8% seen once. The sequence was collected from a young man who received the YFV17D yellow fever vaccine. Here the sequenced sample was CD8+ T cells not binding an NS4B(214-222) dextramer, sorted from PBMCs, taken roughly 15 days after the first yellow fever vaccination. This sequence joins TRBV11-1 and TRBJ2-5; 11 positions match TRBD2. Written as DNA, the CDR3 is TGTGCCAGCAGCCCTGGATTGGAAACTAGCGGGAGAATAGAGACCCAGTACTTC. Translation: CASSPGLETSGRIETQYF.